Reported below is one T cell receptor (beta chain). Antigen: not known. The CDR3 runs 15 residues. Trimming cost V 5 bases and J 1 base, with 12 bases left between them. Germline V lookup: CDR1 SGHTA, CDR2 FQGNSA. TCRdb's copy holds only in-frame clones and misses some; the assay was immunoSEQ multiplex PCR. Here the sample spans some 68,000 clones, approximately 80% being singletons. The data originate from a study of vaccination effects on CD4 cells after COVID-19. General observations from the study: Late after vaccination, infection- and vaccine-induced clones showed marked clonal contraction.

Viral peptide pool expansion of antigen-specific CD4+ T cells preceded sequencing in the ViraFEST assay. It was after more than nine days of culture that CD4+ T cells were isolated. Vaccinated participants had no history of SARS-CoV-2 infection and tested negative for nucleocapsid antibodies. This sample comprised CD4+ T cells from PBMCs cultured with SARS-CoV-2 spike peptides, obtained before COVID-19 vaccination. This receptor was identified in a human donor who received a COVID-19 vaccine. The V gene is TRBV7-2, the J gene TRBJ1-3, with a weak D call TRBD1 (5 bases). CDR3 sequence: CASSPRVGSGNTIYF. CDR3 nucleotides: TGTGCCAGCAGCCCCAGGGTCGGGTCTGGAAACACCATATATTTT. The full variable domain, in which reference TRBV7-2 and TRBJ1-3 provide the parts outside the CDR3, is GAGVSQSPSNKVTEKGKDVELRCDPISGHTALYWYRQSLGQGLEFLIYFQGNSAPDKSGLPSDRFSAERTGGSVSTLTIQRTQQEDSAVYLCASSPRVGSGNTIYFGEGSWLTVV.